The present T cell receptor beta chain was sequenced within a study of cytomegalovirus exposure and HLA in healthy donors. Donors sampled were nominally healthy, though unrecorded immune exposures were likely. PCR employed 60 Vbeta and 13 Jbeta primers. The protocol was immunoSEQ multiplex PCR, while the TCRdb copy is restricted to in-frame clones and leaves out a portion. The sample lists some 150,000 clones, roughly 80% occurring once. V was cut by 5 bases and J by 4 bases, with 14 bases left in between. The CDR3 runs to 14 residues. The V gene's germline CDR1 is LNHNV and CDR2 YYDKDF (reference sequence).

The clonotype comes from a man in his forties or fifties in good health and CMV-seronegative. Sequenced material: PBMCs. V and J are TRBV15 and TRBJ1-2; the D gene is possibly TRBD1 (6 bases). The CDR3 sequence is CATSREGTSYGYTF. Written as DNA, the CDR3 is TGTGCCACCAGCCGGGAGGGGACATCCTATGGCTACACCTTC.